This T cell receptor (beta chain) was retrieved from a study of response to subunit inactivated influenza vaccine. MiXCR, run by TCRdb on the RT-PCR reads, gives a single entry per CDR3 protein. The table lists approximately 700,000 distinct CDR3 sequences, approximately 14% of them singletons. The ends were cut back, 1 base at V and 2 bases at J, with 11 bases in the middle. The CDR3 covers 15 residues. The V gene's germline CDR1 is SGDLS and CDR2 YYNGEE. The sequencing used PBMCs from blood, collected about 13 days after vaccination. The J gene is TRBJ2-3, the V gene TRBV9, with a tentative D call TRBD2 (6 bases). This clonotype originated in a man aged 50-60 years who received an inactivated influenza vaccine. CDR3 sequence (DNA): TGTGCCAGCAGCGTAAGGCGGGGATCCACAGATACGCAGTATTTT. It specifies CASSVRRGSTDTQYF. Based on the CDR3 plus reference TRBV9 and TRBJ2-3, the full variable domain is DSGVTQTPKHLITATGQRVTLRCSPRSGDLSVYWYQQSLDQGLQFLIQYYNGEERAKGNILERFSAQQFPDLHSELNLSSLELGDSALYFCASSVRRGSTDTQYFGPGTRLTVL.